The clone carrying this T cell receptor (beta chain) was detected only once. This record comes from a study of blood T cell repertoires in COVID-19. Study-level information: In each case, the material was cDNA or gDNA derived from T cells, B-cell-depleted T cells, or PBMCs.

CDR1 is SGHRS and CDR2 is YFSETQ in the germline V gene. The CDR3 is made up of 14 amino acids. The ends were cut back, 4 bases at V and 2 bases at J, with 9 bases in the middle. Assay: immunoSEQ multiplex PCR; the TCRdb copy retains only in-frame clones and omits some. In the table there are fewer than 60,000 clones, 85% to 90% of which are singletons. The sample consisted of peripheral blood. The rearrangement uses TRBV5-1 and TRBJ1-4, with D uncertain. This clonotype originated in a man between 60 and 70 years old with acute or convalescent COVID-19. The CDR3 spells CASSGRSTNEKLFF. The CDR3 nucleotides are TGCGCCAGCAGCGGCCGTTCCACTAATGAAAAACTGTTTTTT.